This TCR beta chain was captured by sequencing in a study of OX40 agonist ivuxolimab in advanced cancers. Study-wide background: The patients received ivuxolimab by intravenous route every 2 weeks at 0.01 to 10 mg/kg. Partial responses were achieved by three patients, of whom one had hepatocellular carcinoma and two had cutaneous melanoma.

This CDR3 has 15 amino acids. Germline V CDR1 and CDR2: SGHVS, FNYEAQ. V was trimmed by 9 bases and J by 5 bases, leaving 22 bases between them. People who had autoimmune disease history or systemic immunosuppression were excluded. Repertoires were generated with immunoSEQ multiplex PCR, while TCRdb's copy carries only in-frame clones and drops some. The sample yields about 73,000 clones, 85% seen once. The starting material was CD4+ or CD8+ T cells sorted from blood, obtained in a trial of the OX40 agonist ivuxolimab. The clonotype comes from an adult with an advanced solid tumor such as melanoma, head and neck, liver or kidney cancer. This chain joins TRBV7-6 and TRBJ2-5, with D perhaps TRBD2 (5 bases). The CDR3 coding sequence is TGTGCCAGTACCGATTGGGGTTCCGGCGGGGAGACCCAGTACTTC. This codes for CASTDWGSGGETQYF.